The 24 T cell receptor beta chains below come from one sample, sequenced in a study of T cell responses to AZD1222 COVID-19 vaccine (dated by TCRdb to the early 2020s). The time point label of this sample denotes: baseline before first vaccination. Library prep was done by the immunoSEQ multiplex PCR assay. TCRdb carries this immuneACCESS record with in-frame sequences only. Its versions omit some clonotypes, under half of them owing to an unresolved V gene in the studies checked, with the rest unexplained. Within this sample are 96,000 or so clones, with around 89% of them counted one time only. The ten biggest clones cover about 1.5% of the sample. The sample consisted of peripheral blood, taken on day 0 of AZD1222 vaccination. The origin of the receptors is an adult in good health.

V gene TRBV4-3 combines with J gene TRBJ1-2, with D maybe TRBD1 (5 bases). The ends were cut back, 0 bases at V and 6 bases at J, with 11 bases in the middle. This CDR3 region has 14 residues. Germline V gives CDR1 LGHNA, CDR2 YSLEER. CDR3 region: CASSQDIGTDGYTF. The CDR3 nucleotides are TGCGCCAGCAGCCAAGATATCGGGACCGATGGCTACACCTTC.

The rearrangement joins TRBV2 to TRBJ1-1; D is unresolved. Germline V gives CDR1 SNHLY, CDR2 FYNNEI. The length of the CDR3 is 16 residues. Trimming took off 7 bases at V and 4 bases at J, with 22 bases between the two ends. Written as DNA, the CDR3 is TGTGCCAGCACCTCCGGCGGGTCGGGTTGGAGCACTGAAGCTTTCTTT. This gives the protein CASTSGGSGWSTEAFF.

This sequence joins TRBV19 and TRBJ1-4; D possibly corresponds to TRBD1 (5 bases). V was clipped by 5 bases and J by 7 bases, with 17 bases between them. The CDR3 length is 15 residues. CDR1 LNHDA and CDR2 SQIVND come from the germline V gene (reference sequence). CDR3 nucleotides: TGTGCCAGTAGTTCCCGGGTAGCGAGGGGTGAAAAACTGTTTTTT. This gives the protein CASSSRVARGEKLFF.

The chain is built from TRBV3-1 (or the pseudogene TRBV3-2) and TRBJ2-5, with D tentatively TRBD1 or TRBD2 (5 bases each). Germline lookup yields CDR1 LGHDT and CDR2 YNNKEL (reference sequence). The CDR3 extends over 13 amino acids. V was cut by 7 bases and J by 7 bases, with 16 bases left in between. The CDR3 protein is CASKGPLEWTQYF. DNA of the CDR3: TGTGCCAGCAAGGGACCCTTGGAATGGACCCAGTACTTC.

The chain combines TRBV7-9 with TRBJ1-6, with a possible D match to TRBD1 (6 bases). Germline V lookup: CDR1 SEHNR, CDR2 FQNEAQ (reference sequence). The CDR3 has 15 residues. V was pared by 1 base and J by 10 bases, with 14 bases between. The CDR3 nucleotides read TGTGCCAGCAGCTTAGACAGGGAAGCGAGCTCACCCCTCCACTTT. Encoded protein: CASSLDREASSPLHF.

The V call is TRBV19, the J call TRBJ1-3; 8 bases fit TRBD1. The germline V gene has CDR1 LNHDA and CDR2 SQIVND (reference sequence). V gave up 3 bases and J gave up 2 bases; unmatched junction bases: 3. This CDR3 comprises 15 residues. Here the CDR3 DNA reads TGTGCCAGTAGTATTACAGGGGGAACTGGAAACACCATATATTTT. This gives the protein CASSITGGTGNTIYF. The full variable domain, its missing parts supplied by reference TRBV19 and TRBJ1-3, is DGGITQSPKYLFRKEGQNVTLSCEQNLNHDAMYWYRQDPGQGLRLIYYSQIVNDFQKGDIAEGYSVSREKKESFPLTVTSAQKNPTAFYLCASSITGGTGNTIYFGEGSWLTVV.

This chain connects TRBV5-1 to TRBJ2-5; D unclear. The CDR3 loop spans 13 amino acids. Germline loops: CDR1 SGHRS, CDR2 YFSETQ. V shed 6 bases and J shed 5 bases, with 14 bases lying between them. CDR3 sequence reads: CASNPEKMETQYF. The CDR3, as DNA: TGCGCCAGCAACCCGGAAAAGATGGAGACCCAGTACTTC. Filled out from reference TRBV5-1 and TRBJ2-5, the complete variable domain reads KAGVTQTPRYLIKTRGQQVTLSCSPISGHRSVSWYQQTPGQGLQFLFEYFSETQRNKGNFPGRFSGRQFSNSRSEMNVSTLELGDSALYLCASNPEKMETQYFGPGTRLLVL.

V is TRBV7-3 and J is TRBJ1-6, with D unresolved. CDR1 and CDR2 from the germline V gene are SGHTA and FQGTGA. The CDR3 contains 14 residues. Trimming pared 1 base from V and 9 bases from J, leaving 10 bases between. CDR3 DNA sequence: TGTGCCAGCAGCTTAATTCACCGATCTTCACCCCTCCACTTT. Amino acids: CASSLIHRSSPLHF.

The rearrangement links TRBV6-5 to TRBJ1-1, with D unclear. Germline loops: CDR1 MNHEY, CDR2 SVGAGI. The V and J ends lost 8 bases and 1 base respectively, with 8 bases between them. This CDR3 has 12 residues. The CDR3 reads CASCRGNTEAFF. The CDR3 region has the DNA TGTGCCAGCTGCCGGGGGAACACTGAAGCTTTCTTT.

This clone appeared a few times. V usage is TRBV11-2 and J usage is TRBJ2-7; D gene uncertain. The germline V and J ends were trimmed by 1 base and 3 bases, with 4 bases remaining between them. The CDR3 is 12 amino acids. Germline CDR1 is SGHAT and CDR2 is FQNNGV. The CDR3 DNA follows: TGTGCCAGCAGCTTAGCACACTACGAGCAGTACTTC. Protein product: CASSLAHYEQYF.

This chain uses TRBV27 with TRBJ2-3; D is unresolved. This CDR3 has 15 residues. Deletions cut 5 bases from V and 0 bases from J, with 12 bases between. Per the germline V gene, CDR1 is MNHEY and CDR2 is SMNVEV (reference sequence). CDR3 DNA sequence: TGTGCCAGCAGTCCGACCCCCTCTAGCACAGATACGCAGTATTTT. It is translated as CASSPTPSSTDTQYF.

In DNA, the CDR3 is TGTGCCAGCAGTGAAAGTCGTACCATGAACACTGAAGCTTTCTTT. Its protein is CASSESRTMNTEAFF. V and J are TRBV6-1 and TRBJ1-1; D not certain. The V and J ends lost 2 bases and 0 bases respectively, with 10 bases between them. The CDR3 length is 15 residues. The germline V gene encodes CDR1 MNHNS and CDR2 SASEGT.

The genes are TRBV24-1 and TRBJ1-2; TRBD1 is a possible D gene (5 bases). The CDR3 is made up of 15 amino acids. The V gene's germline CDR1 is KGHDR and CDR2 SFDVKD. V was shortened by 5 bases and J by 4 bases, with 16 bases between the two germline ends. CDR3 in amino acids: CATSAPQRGGYGYTF. CDR3 in DNA: TGTGCCACCAGTGCGCCACAGAGGGGTGGCTATGGCTACACCTTC.

The rearrangement links TRBV7-9 to TRBJ1-2; D gene unclear. The CDR3 has 13 amino acids. Germline assignment: CDR1 SEHNR and CDR2 FQNEAQ (reference sequence). V gave up 3 bases and J gave up 4 bases, with 9 bases separating them. This CDR3 is CASSFRDFYGYTF. The CDR3 region has the DNA TGTGCCAGCAGCTTTAGGGATTTCTATGGCTACACCTTC.

The chain links TRBV4-3 to TRBJ2-1; the match to TRBD2 covers 14 bases. The CDR3 is 20 amino acids. Per germline, CDR1 LGHNA and CDR2 YSLEER. V dropped 4 bases and J dropped 0; count of bases not matched to a gene: 11. CDR3 in amino acids: CASSPTGTSGGPYSYNEQFF. CDR3 bases: TGCGCCAGCAGCCCTACCGGGACTAGCGGGGGACCATACTCCTACAATGAGCAGTTCTTC.

CDR3 protein: CASSHGDSTDTQYF. The CDR3 nucleotides read TGTGCCAGCAGCCACGGGGATTCCACAGATACGCAGTATTTT. The chain joins TRBV3-1 (or the pseudogene TRBV3-2) to TRBJ2-3; tentative D call: TRBD2 (5 bases). This CDR3 is built from 14 residues. V lost 3 bases, J lost 2 bases, and 9 bases lay in between. CDR1 is LGHDT and CDR2 is YNNKEL in the germline V gene (reference sequence).

This sequence joins TRBV19 and TRBJ2-3, with D maybe TRBD2 (6 bases). The CDR3 contains 13 residues. Germline V gives CDR1 LNHDA, CDR2 SQIVND (reference sequence). Trimming cost V 3 bases and J 3 bases, with 7 bases left between them. CDR3 in amino acids: CASSIGGTDTQYF. As DNA, the CDR3 is TGTGCCAGTAGTATTGGGGGGACAGATACGCAGTATTTT.

V is TRBV2 and J is TRBJ2-2; D unclear. Germline CDR1 reads SNHLY; CDR2 reads FYNNEI. The V and J ends lost 6 bases and 7 bases respectively, with 12 bases between them. CDR3 length equals 13 residues. CDR3 coding DNA: TGTGCCAGCAGAGGGATGAGAAGCGGGGAGCTGTTTTTT. Translating gives CASRGMRSGELFF.

The gene calls are TRBV5-1 and TRBJ1-1; TRBD1 aligns across 9 bases. The CDR3 runs to 15 residues. The germline CDR1 and CDR2 sequences are SGHRS and YFSETQ. V lost 3 bases to trimming and J lost 5 bases; unmatched junction nucleotides: 8. DNA for the CDR3: TGCGCCAGCAGCTCCTCGGGACAGGGAGGTACTGAAGCTTTCTTT. Its protein is CASSSSGQGGTEAFF.

The chain links TRBV28 to TRBJ2-7, with 7 bases matching TRBD1. The length of the CDR3 is 14 residues. Trimming at V came to 3 bases and at J to 6 bases, leaving 8 bases not matched to a gene. CDR1 MDHEN and CDR2 SYDVKM come from the germline V gene. Here the CDR3 reads CASSFRDSRLEQYF. For the CDR3, the DNA is TGTGCCAGCAGTTTTAGGGACAGCCGTCTCGAGCAGTACTTC.

V and J are TRBV19 and TRBJ2-1; D gene unclear. Germline lookup yields CDR1 LNHDA and CDR2 SQIVND (reference sequence). V was shortened by 3 bases and J by 0 bases, with 21 bases between the two germline ends. This CDR3 spans 19 amino acids. The CDR3 protein is CASSIDPETVLHSYNEQFF. The CDR3 DNA is TGTGCCAGTAGTATTGATCCAGAGACCGTACTCCACTCCTACAATGAGCAGTTCTTC.

The chain joins TRBV20-1 to TRBJ2-1, with D uncertain. Germline-derived CDR1 and CDR2 are DFQATT and SNEGSKA (reference sequence). CDR3 length: 11 residues. Trimming stripped 3 bases from V and 7 bases from J, with 7 bases between. CDR3 region: CSASSPNEQFF. The CDR3 nucleotides are TGCAGTGCTAGTTCGCCTAATGAGCAGTTCTTC.

In this sample, this clone turned up a few times. This chain uses TRBV2 with TRBJ1-1, with a tentative D call TRBD1 (5 bases). CDR3 length equals 13 residues. Germline V lookup: CDR1 SNHLY, CDR2 FYNNEI. The V end lost 4 bases, the J end lost 5 bases, and 11 bases lay between the germline ends. The CDR3 DNA reads as TGTGCCAGCAGTGTTGGGGGGGGGACTGAAGCTTTCTTT. This gives the protein CASSVGGGTEAFF.

The chain employs TRBV28 and TRBJ1-6; 12 nucleotides match TRBD1. Germline loops: CDR1 MDHEN, CDR2 SYDVKM. The CDR3 length is 17 residues. V dropped 5 bases and J dropped 9; count of bases not matched to a gene: 11. The CDR3 loop is CASSLGTGTGGRSPLHF. In nucleotides, the CDR3 is TGTGCCAGCAGTCTCGGGACCGGGACAGGGGGCCGTTCACCCCTCCACTTT.